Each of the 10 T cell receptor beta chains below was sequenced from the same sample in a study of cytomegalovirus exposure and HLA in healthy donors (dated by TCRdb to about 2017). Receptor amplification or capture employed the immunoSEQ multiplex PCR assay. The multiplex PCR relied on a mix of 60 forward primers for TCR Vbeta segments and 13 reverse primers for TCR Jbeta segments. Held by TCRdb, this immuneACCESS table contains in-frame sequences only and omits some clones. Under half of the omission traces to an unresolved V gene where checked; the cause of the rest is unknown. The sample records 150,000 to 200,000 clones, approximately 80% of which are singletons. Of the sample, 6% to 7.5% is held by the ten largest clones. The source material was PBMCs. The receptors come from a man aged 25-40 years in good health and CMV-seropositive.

CDR3 nucleotides: TGTGCCAGCAGCCGGACTTATTTCAGGGGGAAGCCCCAGCATTTT. This encodes CASSRTYFRGKPQHF. The chain employs TRBV27 and TRBJ1-5; TRBD1 matches at 7 bases. Per germline, CDR1 MNHEY and CDR2 SMNVEV (reference sequence). The ends lost 6 bases at V and 8 bases at J; junction bases unmatched: 13. The CDR3 is 15 residues long.

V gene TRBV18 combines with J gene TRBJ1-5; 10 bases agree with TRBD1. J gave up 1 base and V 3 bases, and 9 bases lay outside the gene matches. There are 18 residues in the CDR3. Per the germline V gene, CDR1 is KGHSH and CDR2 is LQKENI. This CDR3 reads CASSPFQVGQGSNQPQHF. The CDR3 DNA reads TGTGCCAGCTCACCGTTCCAAGTGGGACAGGGGAGCAATCAGCCCCAGCATTTT.

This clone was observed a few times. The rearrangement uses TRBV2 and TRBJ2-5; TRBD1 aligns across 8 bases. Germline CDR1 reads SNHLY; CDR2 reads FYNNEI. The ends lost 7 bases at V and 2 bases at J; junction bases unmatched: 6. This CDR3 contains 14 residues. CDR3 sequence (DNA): TGTGCCAGCACCTTCGACAGGGGACAAGAGACCCAGTACTTC. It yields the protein CASTFDRGQETQYF. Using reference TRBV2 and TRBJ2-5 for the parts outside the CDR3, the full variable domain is EPEVTQTPSHQVTQMGQEVILRCVPISNHLYFYWYRQILGQKVEFLVSFYNNEISEKSEIFDDQFSVERPDGSNFTLKIRSTKLEDSAMYFCASTFDRGQETQYFGPGTRLLVL.

As DNA, the CDR3 is TGTGCCAGCAGCTCGGACAGGGTACAAGATAACATTCAGTACTTC. Translating it yields CASSSDRVQDNIQYF. V gene TRBV7-2 combines with J gene TRBJ2-4; 8 nucleotides match TRBD1. Unmatched junction bases numbered 9, after V lost 4 bases and J lost 7 bases. Germline values: CDR1 SGHTA, CDR2 FQGNSA. The length of the CDR3 is 15 residues.

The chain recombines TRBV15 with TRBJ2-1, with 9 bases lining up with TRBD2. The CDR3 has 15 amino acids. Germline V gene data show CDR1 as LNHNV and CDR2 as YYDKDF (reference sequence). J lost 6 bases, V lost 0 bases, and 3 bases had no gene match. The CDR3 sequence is CATSRDASGVNEQFF. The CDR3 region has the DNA TGTGCCACCAGCAGAGATGCTAGCGGGGTCAATGAGCAGTTCTTC.

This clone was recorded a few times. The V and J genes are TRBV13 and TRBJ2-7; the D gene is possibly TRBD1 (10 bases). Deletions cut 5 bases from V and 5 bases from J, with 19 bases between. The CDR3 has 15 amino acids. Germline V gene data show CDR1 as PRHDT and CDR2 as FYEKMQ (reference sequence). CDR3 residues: CASSAGGTGVHEQYF. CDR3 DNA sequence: TGTGCCAGCAGCGCGGGGGGGACAGGGGTCCACGAGCAGTACTTC. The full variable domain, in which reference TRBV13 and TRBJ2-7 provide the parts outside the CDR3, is AAGVIQSPRHLIKEKRETATLKCYPIPRHDTVYWYQQGPGQDPQFLISFYEKMQSDKGSIPDRFSAQQFSDYHSELNMSSLELGDSALYFCASSAGGTGVHEQYFGPGTRLTVT.

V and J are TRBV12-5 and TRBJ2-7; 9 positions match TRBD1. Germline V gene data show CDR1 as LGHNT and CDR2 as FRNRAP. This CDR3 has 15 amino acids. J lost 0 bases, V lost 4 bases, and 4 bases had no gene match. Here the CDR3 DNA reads TGTGCTAGTGGTTCAGGACAGGGGACCTCCTACGAGCAGTACTTC. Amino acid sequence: CASGSGQGTSYEQYF.

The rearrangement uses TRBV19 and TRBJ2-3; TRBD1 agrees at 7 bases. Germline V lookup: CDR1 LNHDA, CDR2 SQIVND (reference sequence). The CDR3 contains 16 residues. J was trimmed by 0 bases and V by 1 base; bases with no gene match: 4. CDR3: CASSIGTGPSTDTQYF. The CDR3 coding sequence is TGTGCCAGTAGTATAGGGACAGGACCTAGCACAGATACGCAGTATTTT.

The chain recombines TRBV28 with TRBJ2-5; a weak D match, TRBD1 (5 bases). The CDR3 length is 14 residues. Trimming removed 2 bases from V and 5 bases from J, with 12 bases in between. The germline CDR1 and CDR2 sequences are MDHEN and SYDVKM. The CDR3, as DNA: TGTGCCAGCAGTTTAATTGGGGCAGATGAGACCCAGTACTTC. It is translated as CASSLIGADETQYF.

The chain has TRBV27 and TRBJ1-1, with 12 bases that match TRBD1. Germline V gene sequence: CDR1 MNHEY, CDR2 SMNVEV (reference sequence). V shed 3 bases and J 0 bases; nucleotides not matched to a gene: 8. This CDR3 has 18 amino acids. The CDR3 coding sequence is TGTGCCAGCAGTTTCCCCGGGACAGGGGGCAACGTGAACACTGAAGCTTTCTTT. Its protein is CASSFPGTGGNVNTEAFF.